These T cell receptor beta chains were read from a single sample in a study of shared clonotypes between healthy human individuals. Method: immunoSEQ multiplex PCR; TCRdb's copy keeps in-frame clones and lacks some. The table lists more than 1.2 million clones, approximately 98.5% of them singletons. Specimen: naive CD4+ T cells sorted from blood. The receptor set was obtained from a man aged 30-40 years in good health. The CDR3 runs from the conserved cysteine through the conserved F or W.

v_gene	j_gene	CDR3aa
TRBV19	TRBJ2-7	CASSSPGAGSYEQYF
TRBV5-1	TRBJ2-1	CASSPDRDYNEQFF
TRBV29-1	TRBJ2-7	CSAAGTGAYEQYF
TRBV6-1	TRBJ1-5	CASSHGQGLGQPQHF
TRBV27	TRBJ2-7	CASSRTGAAYQQYF
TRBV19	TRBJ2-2	CASSIPLAGGFGPGELFF
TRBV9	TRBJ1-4	CASSVAGSNEKLFF
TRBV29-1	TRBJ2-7	CSVEPRLYEQYF
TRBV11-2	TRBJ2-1	CASSPRGRGTYNEQFF
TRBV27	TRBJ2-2	CASRPQADSGELFF
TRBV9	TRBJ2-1	CASSVTPGLAFNEQFF
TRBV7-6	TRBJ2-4	CASSFRGTGADIQYF
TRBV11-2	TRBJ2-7	CASSLDPASGPYEQYF
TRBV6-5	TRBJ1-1	CASSYSTVILDTEAFF
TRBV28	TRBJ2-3	CASSTGGLATQYF
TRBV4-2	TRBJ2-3	CASSQDPYSTDTQYF
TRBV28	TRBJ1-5	CASMALGQPQHF
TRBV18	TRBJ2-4	CASSPPRQGAAKNIQYF
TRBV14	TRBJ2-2	CASSQALGTGELFF
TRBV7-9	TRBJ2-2	CASSLGSAPSGELFF
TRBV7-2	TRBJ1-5	CASSLGTGLGQPQHF
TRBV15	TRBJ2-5	CATSRGRGETQYF
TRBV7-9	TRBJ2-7	CASSLGLAGAEQYF
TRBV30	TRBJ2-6	CAWDGMGSGANVLTF
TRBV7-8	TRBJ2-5	CASSFQDIRHQETQYF
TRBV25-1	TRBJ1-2	CASSGIAYNYGYTF
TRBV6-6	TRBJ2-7	CASSYRTGGAGQYF
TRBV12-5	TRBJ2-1	CASGLGSLAGGGYNEQFF
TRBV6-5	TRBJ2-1	CASSYVKGLGYNEQFF
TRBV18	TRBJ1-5	CASSPLQDQPQHF
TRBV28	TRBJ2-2	CASIDPLAIGELFF
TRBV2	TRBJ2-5	CASRGLAGVETQYF
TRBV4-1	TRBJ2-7	CASREAPTRIGGEYEQYF
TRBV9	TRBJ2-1	CASSVGGLAGIAYNEQFF